The clone carrying this TCR beta chain was found a few times. The target antigen is unknown. This specimen comes from a study of T-cell reconstitution after alpha-beta-depleted transplantation in children. Whole-study findings and limits: After one year, T-cell counts and TCRbeta diversity mostly came from new T cells. Approximately two months post-transplant, alpha-beta T cells reportedly originated from several hundred expanded graft clones.

Preparation of the TCRbeta library used unique molecular identifiers. TCRdb redid the calling of the PCR reads with MiXCR, one entry per CDR3 protein. Among about a million distinct CDR3 sequences listed, about 29% were seen once. The sequence derives from a boy in the first two years of life who had a stem cell transplant for SCID, so the T cells may come from the graft donor. The source material was PBMCs, mostly from graft donor cells, sampled 360 days after TCRalphabeta/CD19-depleted stem cell transplant.

CDR3 region: CASSPPAPRDEQYF. The CDR3 DNA follows: TGTGCCAGCAGTCCACCTGCCCCACGGGACGAGCAGTACTTC. The gene calls are TRBV12-3 or TRBV12-4 and TRBJ2-7; D remains ambiguous. The V and J ends lost 5 bases and 5 bases respectively, with 16 bases between them. The CDR3 is 14 amino acids.